This T cell receptor beta chain is drawn from a study of metastatic and nonmetastatic thyroid tumors. Study-wide context: The study looked at repertoires side by side in blood and in tumor or nodule tissue from malignant and benign thyroid patients.

Among the patients, none had received any treatment before thyroid surgery. Study processing details: It was from CDR3 differences across clinicopathological groups that a distant-metastasis classifier for papillary thyroid cancer was built. TCRdb reassembled clones from the PCR reads with MiXCR. TCRdb assigned the V and J calls; the authors' analysis was not used. Counted here are 30,000 to 35,000 clones, 20% to 25% occurring once; the ten biggest clones make up 2.5% to 3.5%. A remark on this clone: Its target is not known.

Study conclusions and caveats: Malignant thyroid tumors reportedly had TCR beta diversity that was significantly higher than in benign nodules, in blood and tumor.

The germline V gene has CDR1 MDHEN and CDR2 SYDVKM. J gave up 2 bases and V 10 bases, and 13 bases lay outside the gene matches. The CDR3 consists of 16 residues. The sequence was collected from a male donor with papillary thyroid cancer or a benign thyroid nodule (not recorded which). Some clones in this sample may be carry-over from other donors' samples. The chain carries TRBV28 and TRBJ2-1; 8 positions agree with TRBD2. The source material was tumor tissue. CDR3 nucleotides: TGTGCCAAATGCTTGGGGGGCGGGAGGACCTACAATGAGCAGTTCTTC. Its translation is CAKCLGGGRTYNEQFF.